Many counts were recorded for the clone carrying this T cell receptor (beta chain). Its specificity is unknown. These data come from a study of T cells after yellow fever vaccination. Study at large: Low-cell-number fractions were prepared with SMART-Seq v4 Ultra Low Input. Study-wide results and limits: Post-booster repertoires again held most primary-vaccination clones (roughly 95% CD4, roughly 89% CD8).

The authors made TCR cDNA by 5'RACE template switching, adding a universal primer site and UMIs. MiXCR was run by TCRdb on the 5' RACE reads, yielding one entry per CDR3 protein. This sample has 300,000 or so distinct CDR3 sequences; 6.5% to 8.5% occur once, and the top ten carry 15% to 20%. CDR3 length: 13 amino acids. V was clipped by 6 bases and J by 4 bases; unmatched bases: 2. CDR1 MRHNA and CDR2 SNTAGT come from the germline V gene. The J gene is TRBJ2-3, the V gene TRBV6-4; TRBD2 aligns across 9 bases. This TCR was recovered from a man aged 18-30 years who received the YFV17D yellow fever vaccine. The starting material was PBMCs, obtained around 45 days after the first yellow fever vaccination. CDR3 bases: TGTGCCAGCAGCAGGACTAGCGCAGATACGCAGTATTTT. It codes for CASSRTSADTQYF.